A single sample is the source of the 9 T cell receptor beta chains below, sequenced in a study of blood T cells in healthy people across ages. It was with a sample-barcoded 5' primer and a J-beta primer mix that a second PCR of roughly 6 to 11 cycles was run. Each CDR3 protein is one row after TCRdb ran MiXCR on the 5' RACE reads. The profile covers about 1.1 million distinct CDR3 sequences, with under 40% appearing a single time and less than 15% taken by the ten largest. Sequencing used blood. All receptors derive from a man younger than 35 in good health.

This clonotype was seen more than once but under ten times. The J gene is TRBJ2-3, the V gene TRBV12-3 or TRBV12-4; D remains ambiguous. The CDR3 spans 14 residues. The V end was cut by 2 bases, the J end by 2 bases, with 8 bases between. DNA of the CDR3: TGTGCCAGCAGTTTATCCAGAGTCACAGATACGCAGTATTTT. Amino acid sequence: CASSLSRVTDTQYF.

This clonotype has a handful of counts. This chain links TRBV29-1 with TRBJ2-3, with 9 positions matching TRBD2. CDR1 and CDR2 from the germline V gene are SQVTM and ANQGSEA. The J segment lost 6 bases and the V segment lost 8 bases, leaving 15 bases of the junction unmatched. There are 15 residues in the CDR3. The chain's CDR3 is CSREVLAGPEDTQYF. In nucleotides, the CDR3 is TGCAGCAGGGAGGTCCTAGCGGGGCCCGAGGATACGCAGTATTTT.

A few counts support this clonotype. The rearrangement uses TRBV5-6 and TRBJ2-1, with 14 bases identical to TRBD2. Germline-derived CDR1 and CDR2 are SGHDT and YYEEEE. The CDR3 runs 15 residues. V gave up 9 bases and J gave up 7 bases; unmatched junction bases: 9. In nucleotides, the CDR3 is TGTGCCAACACCTTTGGGACTAGCGGGGGTAATGAGCAGTTCTTC. Translated: CANTFGTSGGNEQFF.

This clonotype was counted only a few times. The chain combines TRBV4-2 with TRBJ1-4, with TRBD1 matching 8 bases. The V gene end was trimmed by 3 bases and the J gene end by 0 bases; junction bases not matched to a gene: 9. The length of the CDR3 is 18 residues. Per germline, CDR1 LGHNA and CDR2 YNFKEQ. The CDR3 here is CASSQYPGQETTNEKLFF. The CDR3 nucleotides are TGTGCCAGCAGCCAGTATCCGGGACAGGAGACAACTAATGAAAAACTGTTTTTT.

J is TRBJ1-2 and V is TRBV5-1; D is perhaps TRBD1 (5 bases). The CDR3 extends over 13 amino acids. The V and J ends lost 4 bases and 4 bases respectively, with 11 bases between them. Germline V lookup: CDR1 SGHRS, CDR2 YFSETQ. For the CDR3, the DNA is TGCGCCAGCAGCGGGGACGGGGCCTATGGCTACACCTTC. Its protein product is CASSGDGAYGYTF.

Only a few counts were recorded for this clonotype. The chain uses TRBV5-6 and TRBJ2-5; 7 bases fit TRBD2. Germline V gives CDR1 SGHDT, CDR2 YYEEEE. The V gene end was trimmed by 4 bases and the J gene end by 2 bases; junction bases not matched to a gene: 5. The CDR3 is made up of 14 amino acids. The CDR3 DNA reads as TGTGCCAGCAGCCTGGGACTACTACAAGAGACCCAGTACTTC. It translates to CASSLGLLQETQYF.

The sample holds a few counts of this clonotype. The V gene is TRBV4-1, the J gene TRBJ1-2; D perhaps matches TRBD1 (6 bases). The CDR3 sequence is 12 residues long. Germline assignment: CDR1 MGHRA and CDR2 YSYEKL. With 6 bases removed from V and 6 bases from J, the gap between germline ends came to 11 bases. CDR3 coding DNA: TGCGCCAGCAGGAAGTCAGGGGATGGCTACACCTTC. Residues: CASRKSGDGYTF.

The rearrangement joins TRBV12-5 to TRBJ2-3; possible D gene TRBD1, 6 bases. The CDR3 is made up of 16 amino acids. Germline V gene lookup returns CDR1 LGHNT and CDR2 FRNRAP. Trimming pared 7 bases from V and 2 bases from J, leaving 19 bases between. This chain's CDR3 is CASALVEAGVTDTQYF. The DNA for the CDR3 is TGTGCTAGTGCCCTGGTAGAGGCAGGGGTCACAGATACGCAGTATTTT.

In its sample, this clonotype was seen many times. The chain couples TRBV7-6 to TRBJ1-4, with D possibly matching TRBD1 (5 bases). V gave up 3 bases and J gave up 0 bases, with 8 bases separating them. This CDR3 is built from 15 residues. CDR1 and CDR2 (germline): SGHVS, FNYEAQ. CDR3 DNA sequence: TGTGCCAGCAGCTTTGGGGGTCCAACTAATGAAAAACTGTTTTTT. Translating gives CASSFGGPTNEKLFF.